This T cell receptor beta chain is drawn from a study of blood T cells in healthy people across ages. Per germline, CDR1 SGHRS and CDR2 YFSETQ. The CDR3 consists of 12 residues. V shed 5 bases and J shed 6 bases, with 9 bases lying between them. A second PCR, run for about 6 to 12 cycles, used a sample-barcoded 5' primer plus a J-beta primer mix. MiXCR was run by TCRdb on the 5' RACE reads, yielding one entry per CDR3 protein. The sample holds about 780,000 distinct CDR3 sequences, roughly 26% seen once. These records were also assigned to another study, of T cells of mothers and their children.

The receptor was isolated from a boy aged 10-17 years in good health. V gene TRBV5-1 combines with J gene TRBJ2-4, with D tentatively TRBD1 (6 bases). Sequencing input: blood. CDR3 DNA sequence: TGCGCCAGCAGTGAACAGGGAAACATTCAGTACTTC. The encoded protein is CASSEQGNIQYF.